The 32 T cell receptor beta chains reported below all come from one sample, sequenced in a study of blood T cell repertoires in COVID-19. The method was immunoSEQ multiplex PCR; TCRdb's version includes in-frame clones alone and lacks a portion of them. This table has around 70,000 clones, around 88% appearing once. The sample was peripheral blood. Every receptor here comes from a human donor in a cohort sampled during active COVID-19.

The chain employs TRBV28 and TRBJ2-4, with D unresolved. Germline lookup yields CDR1 MDHEN and CDR2 SYDVKM. This CDR3 spans 14 amino acids. Deletions cut 3 bases from V and 1 base from J, with 7 bases between. CDR3 sequence: CASSLSAAKNIQYF. CDR3 DNA: TGTGCCAGCAGTTTGAGTGCGGCCAAAAACATTCAGTACTTC.

The chain joins TRBV7-8 to TRBJ1-5; a possible D gene is TRBD1 (6 bases). Germline CDR1 and CDR2: SGHVS and FQNEAQ. Trimming took 1 base from V and 5 from J, leaving 12 bases between them. The CDR3 spans 15 residues. The CDR3 spells CASSLGAGVDQPQHF. DNA of the CDR3: TGTGCCAGCAGCTTAGGGGCAGGGGTGGATCAGCCCCAGCATTTT.

This clone has a single count. V is TRBV18 and J is TRBJ2-3; 9 positions match TRBD2. V shed 1 base, J shed 4 bases, and the junction held 6 bases outside the gene matches. Per the germline V gene, CDR1 is KGHSH and CDR2 is LQKENI. The CDR3 extends over 16 amino acids. The CDR3 nucleotides are TGTGCCAGCTCACCACGGGGTAGCGGGGGTGCAGATACGCAGTATTTT. This sequence encodes CASSPRGSGGADTQYF.

The chain has TRBV19 and TRBJ2-2, with D possibly TRBD2 on 5 matching bases. The V end was cut by 5 bases, the J end by 4 bases, with 11 bases between. Per germline, CDR1 LNHDA and CDR2 SQIVND (reference sequence). This CDR3 has 14 amino acids. CDR3 protein: CASSAGRPTGELFF. The CDR3 coding sequence is TGTGCCAGTAGTGCGGGCAGACCCACCGGGGAGCTGTTTTTT.

The chain couples TRBV18 to TRBJ2-7; a possible D gene is TRBD2 (6 bases). Trimming removed 0 bases from V and 2 bases from J, with 17 bases in between. Germline CDR1 and CDR2: KGHSH and LQKENI. The CDR3 is 17 residues long. CDR3 coding DNA: TGTGCCAGCTCACCACCCCTTGGGCAGGGAGGCACCTACGAGCAGTACTTC. This translates into CASSPPLGQGGTYEQYF.

V gene TRBV10-1 combines with J gene TRBJ2-3; TRBD2 agrees at 8 bases. CDR1 WNHNN and CDR2 SYGVQD come from the germline V gene (reference sequence). The CDR3 extends over 16 amino acids. The junction had 8 bases not matched to a gene; V was cut back by 4 bases and J by 2 bases. CDR3 in amino acids: CASSGGRGANTDTQYF. The CDR3, as DNA: TGCGCCAGCAGTGGAGGGCGGGGGGCCAACACAGATACGCAGTATTTT.

The chain joins TRBV19 to TRBJ2-2; 9 bases line up with TRBD2. V shed 6 bases and J 4 bases; nucleotides not matched to a gene: 21. Germline loops: CDR1 LNHDA, CDR2 SQIVND (reference sequence). The CDR3 is made up of 20 amino acids. The CDR3 loop reads CASSPEGPLAGYYGTGELFF. CDR3 DNA: TGTGCCAGTAGCCCTGAGGGGCCCCTAGCGGGGTATTATGGCACCGGGGAGCTGTTTTTT.

This clone has only one observation. The CDR3 region has the DNA TGTGCCAGCAACACCCAGGGGACCACTGAAGCTTTCTTT. It codes for CASNTQGTTEAFF. This rearrangement joins TRBV6-5 to TRBJ1-1, with a weak D call TRBD1 (6 bases). Germline values: CDR1 MNHEY, CDR2 SVGAGI. V was clipped by 7 bases and J by 4 bases, with 13 bases between them. This CDR3 spans 13 amino acids.

J is TRBJ2-7 and V is TRBV10-3; unclear D gene. In germline, CDR1 is ENHRY, CDR2 SYGVKD. CDR3 length equals 15 residues. Trimming removed 2 bases at V and 2 bases at J, with 13 bases between. Written as DNA, the CDR3 is TGTGCCATCAGTGAGCCGAACCGACAAGCCTACGAGCAGTACTTC. Translating it yields CAISEPNRQAYEQYF.

The chain links TRBV5-1 to TRBJ1-1; D is undetermined. Germline V gene lookup returns CDR1 SGHRS and CDR2 YFSETQ. The CDR3 is 14 amino acids. Trimming pared 2 bases from V and 4 bases from J, leaving 12 bases between. CDR3 DNA sequence: TGCGCCAGCAGCTTTTCTTGGGAGGGCACTGAAGCTTTCTTT. Translated: CASSFSWEGTEAFF.

The chain uses TRBV27 and TRBJ2-7; 8 nucleotides match TRBD1. The germline CDR1 and CDR2 sequences are MNHEY and SMNVEV (reference sequence). There are 15 residues in the CDR3. V was clipped by 3 bases and J by 4 bases; unmatched bases: 8. The CDR3 bases are TGTGCCAGCAGTTTGTCAGTGGACAGGGCTTACGAGCAGTACTTC. It translates to CASSLSVDRAYEQYF.

The chain carries TRBV2 and TRBJ2-2, with 7 nucleotides matching TRBD1. Germline V lookup: CDR1 SNHLY, CDR2 FYNNEI. The J segment lost 0 bases and the V segment lost 6 bases, leaving 4 bases of the junction unmatched. The length of the CDR3 is 15 residues. CDR3 residues: CASRRDRANTGELFF. In nucleotides, the CDR3 is TGTGCCAGCAGACGCGACAGGGCGAACACCGGGGAGCTGTTTTTT.

The rearrangement uses TRBV7-8 and TRBJ2-3; D unclear. CDR1 is SGHVS and CDR2 is FQNEAQ in the germline V gene. Trimming took 5 bases from V and 2 from J, leaving 5 bases between them. CDR3 length: 12 amino acids. The CDR3 bases are TGTGCCAGCAGCCCCCACACAGATACGCAGTATTTT. Amino acids: CASSPHTDTQYF.

The rearrangement links TRBV6-5 to TRBJ1-2; 9 positions match TRBD1. V was clipped by 5 bases and J by 6 bases; unmatched bases: 7. Germline CDR1 and CDR2: MNHEY and SVGAGI. The length of the CDR3 is 14 residues. The CDR3 is CASSTAGTGHGYTF. CDR3 nucleotide sequence: TGTGCCAGCAGTACCGCCGGGACAGGGCATGGCTACACCTTC.

The genes are TRBV10-3 and TRBJ2-7; unclear D gene. With 7 bases removed from V and 2 bases from J, the gap between germline ends came to 15 bases. The CDR3 totals 14 residues. The V gene's germline CDR1 is ENHRY and CDR2 SYGVKD. CDR3 DNA: TGTGCCATCAAGGCGGCGGAACCGACCTACGAGCAGTACTTC. It codes for CAIKAAEPTYEQYF.

In nucleotides, the CDR3 is TGTGCCAGTTCTGAGTACCAAGAGACCCAGTACTTC. Translating gives CASSEYQETQYF. V and J are TRBV6-5 and TRBJ2-5; no firm D call. Germline V lookup: CDR1 MNHEY, CDR2 SVGAGI. The CDR3 is made up of 12 amino acids. The ends were cut back, 9 bases at V and 0 bases at J, with 8 bases in the middle.

V gene TRBV6-6 combines with J gene TRBJ2-7; 8 bases line up with TRBD1. V lost 5 bases, J lost 3 bases, and 6 bases stayed unmatched. Germline V CDR1 and CDR2: MNHNY, SVGAGI (reference sequence). The CDR3 has 14 amino acids. In DNA, the CDR3 is TGTGCCAGCAGTAGACAGGGGCCCATCTACGAGCAGTACTTC. It yields the protein CASSRQGPIYEQYF.

The chain uses TRBV6-5 and TRBJ2-1; 7 bases line up with TRBD1. This CDR3 contains 13 residues. Trimming at V came to 7 bases and at J to 5 bases, leaving 5 bases not matched to a gene. CDR1 and CDR2 from the germline V gene are MNHEY and SVGAGI. CDR3 coding DNA: TGTGCCAGCACCCTAACAGGGGACAATGAGCAGTTCTTC. It specifies CASTLTGDNEQFF.

This sequence joins TRBV2 and TRBJ2-2; a weak D match, TRBD1 (6 bases). V lost 7 bases to trimming and J lost 6 bases, with 12 bases between them. Germline loops: CDR1 SNHLY, CDR2 FYNNEI. CDR3 length: 13 amino acids. The CDR3 spells CASMDSRPGELFF. CDR3 DNA sequence: TGTGCCAGCATGGACAGCCGGCCCGGGGAGCTGTTTTTT. Full variable domain (remainder filled in from reference TRBV2 and TRBJ2-2): EPEVTQTPSHQVTQMGQEVILRCVPISNHLYFYWYRQILGQKVEFLVSFYNNEISEKSEIFDDQFSVERPDGSNFTLKIRSTKLEDSAMYFCASMDSRPGELFFGEGSRLTVL.

The chain has TRBV25-1 and TRBJ2-1, with 8 bases identical to TRBD1. The V gene end was trimmed by 4 bases and the J gene end by 6 bases; junction bases not matched to a gene: 2. CDR1 MGHDK and CDR2 SYGVNS come from the germline V gene. This CDR3 contains 13 residues. The CDR3 region has the DNA TGTGCCAGCAGTGGACAGGGGATCAATGAGCAGTTCTTC. This translates into CASSGQGINEQFF.

V is TRBV6-1 and J is TRBJ1-5, with D possibly being TRBD1 (6 bases). The CDR3 extends over 16 amino acids. Germline V lookup: CDR1 MNHNS, CDR2 SASEGT. V lost 0 bases and J 5 bases, leaving 14 bases between the germline ends. CDR3 region: CASSEAYTGNDQPQHF. The CDR3 region has the DNA TGTGCCAGCAGTGAAGCATATACAGGGAACGATCAGCCCCAGCATTTT.

The genes are TRBV28 and TRBJ2-7, with unresolved D. This CDR3 contains 14 residues. V was trimmed by 6 bases and J by 2 bases, leaving 14 bases between them. Germline V gene lookup returns CDR1 MDHEN and CDR2 SYDVKM. CDR3 DNA: TGTGCCAGCAGCTCCCCACAGTTGGCCTACGAGCAGTACTTC. As protein: CASSSPQLAYEQYF.

This chain uses TRBV15 with TRBJ2-7; 9 positions agree with TRBD1. The CDR3 consists of 17 residues. Germline CDR1 is LNHNV and CDR2 is YYDKDF (reference sequence). Unmatched junction bases numbered 12, after V lost 1 base and J lost 5 bases. The CDR3 region has the DNA TGTGCCACCAGCAGAGTTCCGCCGGGACAGGGAGTCAACGAGCAGTACTTC. Protein: CATSRVPPGQGVNEQYF. The full variable domain, in which reference TRBV15 and TRBJ2-7 provide the parts outside the CDR3, is DAMVIQNPRYQVTQFGKPVTLSCSQTLNHNVMYWYQQKSSQAPKLLFHYYDKDFNNEADTPDNFQSRRPNTSFCFLDIRSPGLGDTAMYLCATSRVPPGQGVNEQYFGPGTRLTVT.

This chain connects TRBV11-3 to TRBJ1-3; 7 positions match TRBD1. CDR3 length equals 15 residues. Losses at the gene ends were 5 bases for V and 4 bases for J; bases not matched to a gene: 8. Germline CDR1 SGHNT, CDR2 YENEEA. The CDR3 region has the DNA TGTGCCAGCAGCACCCGACAGGGTGACGGAAACACCATATATTTT. Translated: CASSTRQGDGNTIYF.

This clone has a handful of counts. V and J are TRBV11-2 and TRBJ1-6; D is undetermined. The CDR3 contains 12 residues. V dropped 1 base and J dropped 13 bases, with 8 bases sitting between them. Germline CDR1 SGHAT, CDR2 FQNNGV. The CDR3 DNA follows: TGTGCCAGCAGCTTAGGTGTTCCGCCCCTCCACTTT. This translates into CASSLGVPPLHF.

The chain combines TRBV7-9 with TRBJ2-3; TRBD2 matches at 9 bases. Germline V CDR1 and CDR2: SEHNR, FQNEAQ (reference sequence). The J segment lost 4 bases and the V segment lost 5 bases, leaving 1 base of the junction unmatched. The CDR3 has 13 amino acids. In DNA form, the CDR3 reads TGTGCCAGCAGCAGGACTAGCGCAGATACGCAGTATTTT. It is translated as CASSRTSADTQYF.

This chain joins TRBV14 and TRBJ1-3, with D perhaps TRBD1 (5 bases). CDR1 is SGHDN and CDR2 is FVKESK in the germline V gene. Deletions cut 1 base from V and 3 bases from J, with 10 bases between. This CDR3 comprises 15 residues. The CDR3 here is CASSQVGLGGNTIYF. DNA for the CDR3: TGTGCCAGCAGCCAAGTGGGGCTAGGTGGAAACACCATATATTTT.

The CDR3 is CASSLPAYETGESPLHF. In DNA form, the CDR3 reads TGTGCCAGCAGCTTGCCAGCTTACGAGACAGGGGAATCACCCCTCCACTTT. V gene TRBV7-8 combines with J gene TRBJ1-6; 8 bases are a match to TRBD1. The V and J ends lost 3 bases and 10 bases, in that order; junction bases with no gene match: 14. Looked up from germline, CDR1 is SGHVS and CDR2 is FQNEAQ. The length of the CDR3 is 17 residues.

V gene TRBV5-6 combines with J gene TRBJ2-2; the D gene is possibly TRBD1 (6 bases). The V and J ends lost 3 bases and 0 bases respectively, with 12 bases between them. Per germline, CDR1 SGHDT and CDR2 YYEEEE. The CDR3 loop spans 16 amino acids. The DNA of the CDR3 is TGTGCCAGCAGCTCCTTGGACAGAGCGAACACCGGGGAGCTGTTTTTT. This encodes CASSSLDRANTGELFF.

The chain links TRBV7-2 to TRBJ1-5; D is uncertain. V was trimmed by 3 bases and J by 4 bases, leaving 13 bases between them. Germline V gives CDR1 SGHTA, CDR2 FQGNSA. The CDR3 is 15 residues long. CDR3 region: CASSFSPGSNQPQHF. CDR3 coding DNA: TGTGCCAGCAGCTTCTCACCAGGTTCTAATCAGCCCCAGCATTTT.

The CDR3 reads CASTFPIKLTGNTIYF. The DNA for the CDR3 is TGCGCCAGCACTTTCCCGATTAAACTAACTGGAAACACCATATATTTT. The genes are TRBV4-3 and TRBJ1-3; D is unresolved. This CDR3 has 16 amino acids. Germline V gene sequence: CDR1 LGHNA, CDR2 YSLEER. Trimming took off 7 bases at V and 2 bases at J, with 18 bases between the two ends.

The V call is TRBV5-1, the J call TRBJ2-1; tentative D call: TRBD1 (5 bases). V was shortened by 4 bases and J by 0 bases, with 11 bases between the two germline ends. The CDR3 runs 15 residues. CDR1 and CDR2 (germline): SGHRS, YFSETQ. CDR3 nucleotides: TGCGCCAGCAGCATAGAGGACACCTCCTACAATGAGCAGTTCTTC. This codes for CASSIEDTSYNEQFF. Full variable domain (outside the CDR3, taken from reference TRBV5-1 and TRBJ2-1): KAGVTQTPRYLIKTRGQQVTLSCSPISGHRSVSWYQQTPGQGLQFLFEYFSETQRNKGNFPGRFSGRQFSNSRSEMNVSTLELGDSALYLCASSIEDTSYNEQFFGPGTRLTVL.